This paragraph reports one T cell receptor (beta chain). Its recognized antigen is unknown. Base qualities are not at hand, and no much larger clone is one base apart. The source of the sample is a study of early T cells in non-severe SARS-CoV-2 infection (TCRdb year 2021). A note on the overall study: Because TCR sequencing was done on bulk RNA from unsorted whole blood, the alpha and beta chains could not be paired.

V is clipped by 5 bases and J by 6 bases, and the sequence between their germline boundaries is 11 bases long. According to the germline V gene, CDR1 reads SGDLS and CDR2 reads YYNGEE. From cysteine to phenylalanine, the CDR3 is 12 amino acids long. The sequence is cut down to CDR3 DNA, 36 bases in frame from base 1. Study-wide findings and limitations: VDJdb matching was skewed toward anti-spike CD8 responses and likely underestimated virus-specific expansions by missing private and CD4 specificities.

Library construction relied on 5' RACE. The listed sequencing device is NextSeq 500. In the TCR library protocol, unique molecular identifiers were attached to individual cDNA molecules to correct for PCR bias and sequencing error. Both TCR alpha and beta chains were sequenced, and tight co-correlation was observed between alpha and beta sequence abundances in each sample. Concerning the study's data processing: V gene, J gene and CDR3 annotation of TCR sequences was performed with Decombinator V4. TCRs were defined as expanded if a significant change between any two time points was detected under a Poisson model with p below 0.0001. TCR abundances were normalised to the total number of TCRs sequenced in each sample and reported as counts per million. TRAV1-2 paired with TRAJ12, TRAJ20 or TRAJ33 defined MAIT TCRs, while TRAV10 paired with TRAJ18 defined iNKT TCRs. A search of VDJdb, accessed on 1 November 2021, was run for TCRs annotated to CMV, EBV and SARS-CoV-2, with TCRs annotated for multiple antigens excluded. TCRdb handled the public reads itself, with Q25 trimming in fastp and clone calling in MiXCR, and kept productive beta chains. One record per CDR3 amino acid sequence lists the most common genes and DNA. None of the V and J calls come from the authors' own analysis; TCRdb made them. This sample lists 65,000 to 80,000 distinct CDR3 sequences; over 10% were detected once. The ten largest clones capture 6% of the sample.

A case-control design nested within a healthcare worker cohort in London, UK, was used, with weekly nasopharyngeal swab PCR tests and blood sampling performed. Healthcare workers were recruited during the week of the UK lockdown, between 23 and 31 March 2020, and followed weekly for up to roughly 15 weeks. The chain is made from TRBV9 and TRBJ1-1, with the D gene too uncertain to name. Sequencing was performed on whole blood. The receptor was isolated from an adult who was a healthcare worker with PCR-confirmed SARS-CoV-2 infection or an uninfected control (not recorded which). The CDR3: CASSRDSPEAFF. In nucleotides, the sequence is TGTGCCAGCAGTAGAGACTCGCCTGAAGCTTTCTTT.